A single sample is the source of the 4 T cell receptor beta chains below, sequenced in a study of T cells after yellow fever vaccination. TCRdb reprocessed the 5' RACE reads via MiXCR and lists one record per CDR3 protein. The sample has roughly 340,000 distinct CDR3 sequences; 8.7% are singletons. The sequences come from PBMCs, collected on the day of the first yellow fever vaccination. These receptors came from a man between 18 and 35 years old who received the YFV17D yellow fever vaccine.

There are a few counts of this clonotype. The chain couples TRBV3-1 to TRBJ2-1; TRBD2 agrees at 9 bases. This CDR3 has 14 residues. The trim removed 11 bases at V and 0 bases at J, leaving 5 bases unmatched. Germline lookup yields CDR1 LGHDT and CDR2 YNNKEL (reference sequence). In DNA form, the CDR3 reads TGTGCCCGGGGCGGGGGGGGCTCCTACAATGAGCAGTTCTTC. Translated: CARGGGGSYNEQFF.

Only a few counts were recorded for this clonotype. The chain recombines TRBV12-3 or TRBV12-4 with TRBJ2-1; 9 nucleotides align to TRBD2. This CDR3 has 14 amino acids. Trimming cost V 3 bases and J 10 bases; bases outside gene matches: 7. The CDR3 coding sequence is TGTGCCAGCAGTTTCCGCGGGGGGGCCGGAGAGCAGTTCTTC. Protein product: CASSFRGGAGEQFF.

The table lists this clonotype with many counts. The rearrangement uses TRBV6-1 and TRBJ1-1; TRBD1 is a possible D gene (5 bases). CDR1 is MNHNS, CDR2 SASEGT, per germline. Trimming took off 7 bases at V and 0 bases at J, with 18 bases between the two ends. The CDR3 has 16 amino acids. The CDR3 is CASKDRTQLMNTEAFF. For the CDR3, the DNA is TGTGCCAGCAAAGATAGGACACAGCTCATGAACACTGAAGCTTTCTTT.

Comment on this clonotype: A much larger clone differs by one base, so this may be a read error. The chain has TRBV9 and TRBJ2-1; D remains unclear. The CDR3 spans 12 residues. V lost 4 bases and J 4 bases, leaving 6 bases between the germline ends. The germline gives CDR1 SGDLS, CDR2 YYNGEE. CDR3 sequence (DNA): TGTGCCAGCAGCATAGATTACAATGAGCAGTTCTTC. Translating it yields CASSIDYNEQFF.